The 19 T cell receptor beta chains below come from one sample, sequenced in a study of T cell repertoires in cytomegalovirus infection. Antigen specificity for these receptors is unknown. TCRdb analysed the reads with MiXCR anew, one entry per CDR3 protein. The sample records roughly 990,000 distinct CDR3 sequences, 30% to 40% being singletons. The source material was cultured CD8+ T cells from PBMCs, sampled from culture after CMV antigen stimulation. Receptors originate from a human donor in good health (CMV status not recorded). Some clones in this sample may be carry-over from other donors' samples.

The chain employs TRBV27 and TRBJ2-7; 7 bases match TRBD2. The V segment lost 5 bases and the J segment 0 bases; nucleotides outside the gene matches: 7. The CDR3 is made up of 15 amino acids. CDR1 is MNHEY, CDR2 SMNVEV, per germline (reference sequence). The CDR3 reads CASSVRGGSSYEQYV. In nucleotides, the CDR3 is TGTGCCAGCAGTGTCCGCGGGGGTTCCTCCTACGAGCAGTACGTC.

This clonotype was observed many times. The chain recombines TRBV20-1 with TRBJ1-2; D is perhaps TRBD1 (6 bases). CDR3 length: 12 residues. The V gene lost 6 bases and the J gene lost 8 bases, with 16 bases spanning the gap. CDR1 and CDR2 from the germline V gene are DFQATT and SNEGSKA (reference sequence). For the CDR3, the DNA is TGCAGTGCCACGCCGGGGGCTGGGGGCTACACCTTC. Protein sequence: CSATPGAGGYTF.

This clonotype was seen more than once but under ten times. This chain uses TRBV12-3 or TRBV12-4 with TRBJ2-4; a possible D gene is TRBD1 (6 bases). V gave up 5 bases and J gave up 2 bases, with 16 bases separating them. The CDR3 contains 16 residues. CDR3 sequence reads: CASSTYRAGTKNIQYF. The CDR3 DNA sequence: TGTGCCAGCAGTACCTACAGGGCAGGGACCAAAAACATTCAGTACTTC.

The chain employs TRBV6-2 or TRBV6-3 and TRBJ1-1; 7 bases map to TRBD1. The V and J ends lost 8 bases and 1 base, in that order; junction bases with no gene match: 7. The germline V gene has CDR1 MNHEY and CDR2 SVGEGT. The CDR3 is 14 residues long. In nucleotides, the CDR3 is TGTGCCAGCCAGACTTGGACAGGGAACACTGAAGCTTTCTTT. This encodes CASQTWTGNTEAFF.

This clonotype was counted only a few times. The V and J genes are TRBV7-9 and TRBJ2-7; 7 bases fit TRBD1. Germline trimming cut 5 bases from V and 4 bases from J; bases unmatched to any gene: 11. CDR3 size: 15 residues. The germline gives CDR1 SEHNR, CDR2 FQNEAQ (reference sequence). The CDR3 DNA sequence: TGTGCCAGCAGCCAAGGGGGACAGACCCTATACGAGCAGTACTTC. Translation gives CASSQGGQTLYEQYF. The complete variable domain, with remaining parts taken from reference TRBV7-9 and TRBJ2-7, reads DTGVSQNPRHKITKRGQNVTFRCDPISEHNRLYWYRQTLGQGPEFLTYFQNEAQLEKSRLLSDRFSAERPKGSFSTLEIQRTEQGDSAMYLCASSQGGQTLYEQYFGPGTRLTVT.

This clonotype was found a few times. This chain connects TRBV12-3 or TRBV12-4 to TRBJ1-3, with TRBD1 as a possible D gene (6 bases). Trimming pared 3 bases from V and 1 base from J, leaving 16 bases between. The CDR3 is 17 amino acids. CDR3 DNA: TGTGCCAGCAGTTTTTTGGTGATCAGGGGTTCTGGAAACACCATATATTTT. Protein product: CASSFLVIRGSGNTIYF.

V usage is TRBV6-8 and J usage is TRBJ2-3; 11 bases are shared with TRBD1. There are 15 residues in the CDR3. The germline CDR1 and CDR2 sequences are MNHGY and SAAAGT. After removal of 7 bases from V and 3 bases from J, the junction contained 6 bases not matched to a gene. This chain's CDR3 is CASNEDRGQTDTQYF. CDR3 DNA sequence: TGTGCCAGCAATGAGGACAGGGGGCAAACAGATACGCAGTATTTT.

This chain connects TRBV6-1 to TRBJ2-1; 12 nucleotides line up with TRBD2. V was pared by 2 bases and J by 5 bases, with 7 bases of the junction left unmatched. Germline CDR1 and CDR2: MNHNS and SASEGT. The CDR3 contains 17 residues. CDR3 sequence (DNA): TGTGCCAGCAGTGAAAGGCTAGCGGGGGGGCCCGACAATGAGCAGTTCTTC. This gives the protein CASSERLAGGPDNEQFF.

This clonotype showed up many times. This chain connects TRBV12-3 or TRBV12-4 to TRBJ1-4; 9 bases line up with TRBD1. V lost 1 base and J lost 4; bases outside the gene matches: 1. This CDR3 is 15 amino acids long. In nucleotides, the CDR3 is TGTGCCAGCAGTTTAGAGGACAGGGGTAATGAAAAACTGTTTTTT. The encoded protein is CASSLEDRGNEKLFF.

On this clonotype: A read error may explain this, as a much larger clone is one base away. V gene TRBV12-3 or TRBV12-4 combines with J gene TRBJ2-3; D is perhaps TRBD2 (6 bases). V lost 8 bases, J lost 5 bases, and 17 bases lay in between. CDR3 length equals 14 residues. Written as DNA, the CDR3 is TGTGCCAGCTCCCTTCAGGGAGGCATAGATACGCAGTATTTT. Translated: CASSLQGGIDTQYF.

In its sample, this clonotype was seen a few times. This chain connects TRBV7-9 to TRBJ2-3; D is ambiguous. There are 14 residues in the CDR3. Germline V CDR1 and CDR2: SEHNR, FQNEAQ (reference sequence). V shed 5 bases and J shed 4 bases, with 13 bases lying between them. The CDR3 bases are TGTGCCAGCAGCCCACAATTAGGCCCAGATACGCAGTATTTT. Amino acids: CASSPQLGPDTQYF. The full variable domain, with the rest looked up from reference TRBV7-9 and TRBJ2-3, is DTGVSQNPRHKITKRGQNVTFRCDPISEHNRLYWYRQTLGQGPEFLTYFQNEAQLEKSRLLSDRFSAERPKGSFSTLEIQRTEQGDSAMYLCASSPQLGPDTQYFGPGTRLTVL.

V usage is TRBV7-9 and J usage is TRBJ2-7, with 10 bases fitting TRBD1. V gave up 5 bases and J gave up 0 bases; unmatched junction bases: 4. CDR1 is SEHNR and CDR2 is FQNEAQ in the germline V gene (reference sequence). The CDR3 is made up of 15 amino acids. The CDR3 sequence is CASSTGTGDSYEQYV. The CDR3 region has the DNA TGTGCCAGCAGCACCGGGACAGGGGACTCCTACGAGCAGTACGTC.

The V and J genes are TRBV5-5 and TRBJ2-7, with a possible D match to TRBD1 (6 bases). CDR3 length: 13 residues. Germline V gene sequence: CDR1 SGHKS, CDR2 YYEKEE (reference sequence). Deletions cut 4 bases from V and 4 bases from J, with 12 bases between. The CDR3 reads CASSPDRLYEQYF. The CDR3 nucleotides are TGTGCCAGCAGCCCGGACAGACTGTACGAGCAGTACTTC.

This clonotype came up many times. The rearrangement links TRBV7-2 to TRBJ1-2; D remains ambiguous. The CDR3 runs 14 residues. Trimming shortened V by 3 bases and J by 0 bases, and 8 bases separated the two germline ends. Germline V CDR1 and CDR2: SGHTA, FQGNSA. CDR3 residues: CASSFGQSNYGYTF. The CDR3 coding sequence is TGTGCCAGCAGCTTCGGGCAGTCTAACTATGGCTACACCTTC.

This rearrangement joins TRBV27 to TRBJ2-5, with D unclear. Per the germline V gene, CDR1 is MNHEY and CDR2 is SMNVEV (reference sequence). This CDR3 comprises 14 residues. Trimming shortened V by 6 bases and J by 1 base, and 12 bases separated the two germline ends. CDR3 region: CASSSPDGQETQYF. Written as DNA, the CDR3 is TGTGCCAGCAGCTCGCCGGACGGCCAAGAGACCCAGTACTTC.

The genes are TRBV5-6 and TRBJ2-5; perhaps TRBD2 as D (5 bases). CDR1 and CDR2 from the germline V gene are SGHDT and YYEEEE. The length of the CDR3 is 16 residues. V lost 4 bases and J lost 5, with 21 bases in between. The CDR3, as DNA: TGTGCCAGCAGCGGAGGTCGGGGATCGAGTCGGGAGACCCAGTACTTC. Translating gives CASSGGRGSSRETQYF. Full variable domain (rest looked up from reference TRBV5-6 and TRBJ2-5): DAGVTQSPTHLIKTRGQQVTLRCSPKSGHDTVSWYQQALGQGPQFIFQYYEEEERQRGNFPDRFSGHQFPNYSSELNVNALLLGDSALYLCASSGGRGSSRETQYFGPGTRLLVL.

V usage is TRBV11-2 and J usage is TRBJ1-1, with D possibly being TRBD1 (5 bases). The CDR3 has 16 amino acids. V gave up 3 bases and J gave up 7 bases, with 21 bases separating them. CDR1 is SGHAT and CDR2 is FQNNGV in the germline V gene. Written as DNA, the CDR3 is TGTGCCAGCAGCTTTTCCAAGGACACGACCTTCTTTGAAGCTTTCTTT. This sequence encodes CASSFSKDTTFFEAFF.

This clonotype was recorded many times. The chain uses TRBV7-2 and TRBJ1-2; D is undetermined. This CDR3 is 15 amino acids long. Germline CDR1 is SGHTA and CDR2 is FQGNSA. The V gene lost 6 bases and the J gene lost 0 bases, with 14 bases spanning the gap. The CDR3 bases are TGTGCCAGCAGTTACAATCCCGCAGCTAACTATGGCTACACCTTC. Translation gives CASSYNPAANYGYTF.

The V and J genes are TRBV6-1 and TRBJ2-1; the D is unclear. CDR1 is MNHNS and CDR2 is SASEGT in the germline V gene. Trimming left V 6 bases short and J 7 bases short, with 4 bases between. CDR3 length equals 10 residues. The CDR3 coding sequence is TGTGCCAGCAGAGAGAATGAGCAGTTCTTC. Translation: CASRENEQFF.